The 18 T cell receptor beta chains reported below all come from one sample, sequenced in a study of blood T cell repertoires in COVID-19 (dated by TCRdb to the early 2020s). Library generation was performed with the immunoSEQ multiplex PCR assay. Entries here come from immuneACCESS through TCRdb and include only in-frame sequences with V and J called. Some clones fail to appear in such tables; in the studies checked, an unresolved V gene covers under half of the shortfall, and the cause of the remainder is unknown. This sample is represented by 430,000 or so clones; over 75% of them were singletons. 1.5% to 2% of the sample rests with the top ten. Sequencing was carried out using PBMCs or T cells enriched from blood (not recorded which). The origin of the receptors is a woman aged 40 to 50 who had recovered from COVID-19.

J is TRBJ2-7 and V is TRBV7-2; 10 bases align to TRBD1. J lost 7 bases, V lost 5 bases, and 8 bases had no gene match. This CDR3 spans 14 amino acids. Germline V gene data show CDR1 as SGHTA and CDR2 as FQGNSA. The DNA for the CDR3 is TGTGCCAGCAGCAGGGACAGGGGACTGTGGGAGCAGTACTTC. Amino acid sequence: CASSRDRGLWEQYF.

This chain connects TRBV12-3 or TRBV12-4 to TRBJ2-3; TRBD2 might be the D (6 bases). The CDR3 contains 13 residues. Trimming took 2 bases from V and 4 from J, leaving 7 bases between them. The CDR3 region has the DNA TGTGCCAGCAGTTTAACTAGCCCAGATACGCAGTATTTT. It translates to CASSLTSPDTQYF.

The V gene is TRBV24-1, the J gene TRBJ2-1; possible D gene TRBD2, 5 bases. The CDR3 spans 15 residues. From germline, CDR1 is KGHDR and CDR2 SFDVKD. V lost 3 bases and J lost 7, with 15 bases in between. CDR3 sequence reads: CATSDRASLRNEQFF. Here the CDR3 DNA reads TGTGCCACCAGTGATAGGGCTAGCCTCCGGAATGAGCAGTTCTTC.

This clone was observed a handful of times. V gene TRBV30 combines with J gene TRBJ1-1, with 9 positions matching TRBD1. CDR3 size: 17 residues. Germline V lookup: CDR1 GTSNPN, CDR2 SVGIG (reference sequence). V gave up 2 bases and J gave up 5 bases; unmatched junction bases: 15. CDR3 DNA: TGTGCCTGGAGTTTATTTATTTCTTGGGACAGGGAGACTGAAGCTTTCTTT. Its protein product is CAWSLFISWDRETEAFF.

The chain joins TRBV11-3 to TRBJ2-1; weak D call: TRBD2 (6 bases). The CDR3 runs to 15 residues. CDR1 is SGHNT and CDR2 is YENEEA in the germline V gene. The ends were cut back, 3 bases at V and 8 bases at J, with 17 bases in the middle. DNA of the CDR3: TGTGCCAGCAGCTTCACCCGACTAGGTTTCGATGAGCAGTTCTTC. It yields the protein CASSFTRLGFDEQFF.

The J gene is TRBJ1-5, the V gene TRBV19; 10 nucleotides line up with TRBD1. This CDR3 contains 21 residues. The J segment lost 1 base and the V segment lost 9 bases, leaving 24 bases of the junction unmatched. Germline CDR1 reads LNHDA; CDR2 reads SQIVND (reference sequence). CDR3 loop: CARRTERFGQGVWESNQPQHF. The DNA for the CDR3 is TGTGCCAGACGAACCGAAAGATTCGGACAGGGGGTCTGGGAAAGCAATCAGCCCCAGCATTTT.

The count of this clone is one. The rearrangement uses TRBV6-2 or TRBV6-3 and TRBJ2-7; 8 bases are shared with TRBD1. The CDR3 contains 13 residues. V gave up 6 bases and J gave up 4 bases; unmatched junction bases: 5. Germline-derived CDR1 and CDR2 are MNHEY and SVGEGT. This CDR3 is CASSPTGAYEQYF. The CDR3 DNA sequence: TGTGCCAGCAGCCCGACAGGGGCTTACGAGCAGTACTTC.

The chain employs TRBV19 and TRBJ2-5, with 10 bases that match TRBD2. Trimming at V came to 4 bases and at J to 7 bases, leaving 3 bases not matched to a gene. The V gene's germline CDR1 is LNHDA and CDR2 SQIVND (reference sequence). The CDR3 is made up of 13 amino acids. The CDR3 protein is CASSRASGGTQYF. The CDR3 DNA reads TGTGCCAGTAGTAGGGCTAGCGGGGGGACCCAGTACTTC.

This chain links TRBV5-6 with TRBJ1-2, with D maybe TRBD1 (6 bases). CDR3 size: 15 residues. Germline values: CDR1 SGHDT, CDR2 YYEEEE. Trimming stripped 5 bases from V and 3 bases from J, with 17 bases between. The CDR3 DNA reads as TGTGCCAGCAGTCTAAAAAGGGACACCTACTATGGCTACACCTTC. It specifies CASSLKRDTYYGYTF.

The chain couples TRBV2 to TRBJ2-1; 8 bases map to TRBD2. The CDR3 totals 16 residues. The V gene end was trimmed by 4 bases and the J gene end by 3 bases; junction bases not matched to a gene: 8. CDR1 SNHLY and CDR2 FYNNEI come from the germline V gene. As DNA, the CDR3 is TGTGCCAGCAGTGTAGTTGCTAGCGGGTTCTACAATGAGCAGTTCTTC. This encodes CASSVVASGFYNEQFF.

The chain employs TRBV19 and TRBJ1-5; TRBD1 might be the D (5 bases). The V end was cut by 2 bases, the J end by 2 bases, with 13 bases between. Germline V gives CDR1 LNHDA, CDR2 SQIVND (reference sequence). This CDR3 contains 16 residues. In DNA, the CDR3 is TGTGCCAGTAGTATAATCCCAGGGTTTGGCAATCAGCCCCAGCATTTT. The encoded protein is CASSIIPGFGNQPQHF. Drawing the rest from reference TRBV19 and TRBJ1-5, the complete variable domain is DGGITQSPKYLFRKEGQNVTLSCEQNLNHDAMYWYRQDPGQGLRLIYYSQIVNDFQKGDIAEGYSVSREKKESFPLTVTSAQKNPTAFYLCASSIIPGFGNQPQHFGDGTRLSIL.

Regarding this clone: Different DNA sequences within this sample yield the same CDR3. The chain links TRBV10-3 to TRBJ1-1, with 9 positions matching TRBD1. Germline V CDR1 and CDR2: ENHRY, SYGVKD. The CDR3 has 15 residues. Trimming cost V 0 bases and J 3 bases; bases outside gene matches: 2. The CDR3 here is CAISESGQGDTEAFF. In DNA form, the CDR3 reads TGTGCCATCAGTGAGTCGGGACAGGGAGACACTGAAGCTTTCTTT.

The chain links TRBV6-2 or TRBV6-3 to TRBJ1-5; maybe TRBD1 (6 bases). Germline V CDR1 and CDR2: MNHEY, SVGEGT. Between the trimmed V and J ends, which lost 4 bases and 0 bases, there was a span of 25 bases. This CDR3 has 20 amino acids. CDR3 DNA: TGTGCCAGCAGTTGGGATCCGGGACATAACCCCTTTTATAGCAATCAGCCCCAGCATTTT. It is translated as CASSWDPGHNPFYSNQPQHF.

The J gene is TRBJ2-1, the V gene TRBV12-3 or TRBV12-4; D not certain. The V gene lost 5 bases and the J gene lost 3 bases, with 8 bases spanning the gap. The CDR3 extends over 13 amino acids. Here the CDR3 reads CASSLEHYNEQFF. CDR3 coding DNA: TGTGCCAGCAGTCTTGAACACTACAATGAGCAGTTCTTC.

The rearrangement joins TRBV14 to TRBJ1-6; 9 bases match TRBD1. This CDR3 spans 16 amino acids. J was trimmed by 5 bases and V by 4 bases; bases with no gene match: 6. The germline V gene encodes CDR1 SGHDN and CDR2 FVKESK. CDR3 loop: CASSRRQGDNNSPLHF. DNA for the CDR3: TGTGCCAGCAGCCGAAGACAGGGGGATAATAATTCACCCCTCCACTTT.

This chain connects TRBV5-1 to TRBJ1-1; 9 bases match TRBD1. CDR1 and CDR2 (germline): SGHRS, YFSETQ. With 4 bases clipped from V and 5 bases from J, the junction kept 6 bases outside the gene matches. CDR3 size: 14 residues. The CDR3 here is CASSPGQGGTEAFF. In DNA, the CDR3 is TGCGCCAGCAGCCCGGGACAGGGAGGGACTGAAGCTTTCTTT.

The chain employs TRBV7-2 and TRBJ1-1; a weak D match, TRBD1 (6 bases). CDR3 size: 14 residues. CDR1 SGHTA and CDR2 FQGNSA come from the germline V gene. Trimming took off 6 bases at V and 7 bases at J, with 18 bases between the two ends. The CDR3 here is CASRFNTGSGEAFF. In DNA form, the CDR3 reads TGTGCCAGCAGGTTTAATACAGGGAGCGGTGAAGCTTTCTTT. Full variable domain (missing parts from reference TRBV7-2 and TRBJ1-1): GAGVSQSPSNKVTEKGKDVELRCDPISGHTALYWYRQSLGQGLEFLIYFQGNSAPDKSGLPSDRFSAERTGGSVSTLTIQRTQQEDSAVYLCASRFNTGSGEAFFGQGTRLTVV.

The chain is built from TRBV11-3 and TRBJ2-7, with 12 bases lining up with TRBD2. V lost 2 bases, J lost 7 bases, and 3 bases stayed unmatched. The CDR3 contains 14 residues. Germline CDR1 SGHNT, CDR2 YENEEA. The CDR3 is CASSLMTSGSEQYF. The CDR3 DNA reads TGTGCCAGCAGCTTAATGACTAGCGGGAGTGAGCAGTACTTC.